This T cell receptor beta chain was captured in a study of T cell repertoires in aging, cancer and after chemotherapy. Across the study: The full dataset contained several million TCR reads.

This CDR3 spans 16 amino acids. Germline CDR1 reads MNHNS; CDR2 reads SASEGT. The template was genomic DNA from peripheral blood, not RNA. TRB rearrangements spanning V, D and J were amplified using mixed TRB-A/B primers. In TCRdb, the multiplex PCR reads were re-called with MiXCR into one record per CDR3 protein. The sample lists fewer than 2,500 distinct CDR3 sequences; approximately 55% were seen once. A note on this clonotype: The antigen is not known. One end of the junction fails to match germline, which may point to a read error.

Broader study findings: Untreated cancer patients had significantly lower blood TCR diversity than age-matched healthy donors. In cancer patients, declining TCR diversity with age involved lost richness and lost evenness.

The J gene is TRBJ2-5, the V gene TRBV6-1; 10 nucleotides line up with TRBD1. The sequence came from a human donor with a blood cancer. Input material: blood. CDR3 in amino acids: CASSALGQGSQETQNF. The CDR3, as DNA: TGTGCCAGCAGTGCGCTGGGACAGGGGTCCCAAGAGACCCAGAACTTC.